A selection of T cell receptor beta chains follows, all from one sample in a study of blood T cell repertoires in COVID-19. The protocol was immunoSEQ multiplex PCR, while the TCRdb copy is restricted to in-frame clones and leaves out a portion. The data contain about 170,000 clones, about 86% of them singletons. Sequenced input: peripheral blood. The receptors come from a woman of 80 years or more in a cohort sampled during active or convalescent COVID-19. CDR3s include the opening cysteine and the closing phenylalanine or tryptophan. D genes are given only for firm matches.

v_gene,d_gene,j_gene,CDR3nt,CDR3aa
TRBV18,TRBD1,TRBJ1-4,TGTGCCAGCTCACCTACAGGGGTCGGGGCAACTAATGAAAAACTGTTTTTT,CASSPTGVGATNEKLFF
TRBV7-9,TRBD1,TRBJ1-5,TGTGCCAGCAGCCTTGGACAGGGCGATCAGCCCCAGCATTTT,CASSLGQGDQPQHF
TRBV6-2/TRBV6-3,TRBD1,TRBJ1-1,TGTGCCAGCAGTTATCTTATGACCCCCGGGACAGCGAACACTGAAGCTTTCTTT,CASSYLMTPGTANTEAFF
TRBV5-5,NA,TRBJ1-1,TGTGCCAGCAGCTTTAGTATGTTTCGCACTTCGAACACTGAAGCTTTCTTT,CASSFSMFRTSNTEAFF
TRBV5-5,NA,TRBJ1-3,TGTGCCAGCAGCTGGGGAGGAGAGTCTGGAAACACCATATATTTT,CASSWGGESGNTIYF
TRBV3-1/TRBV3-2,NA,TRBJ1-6,TGTGCCAGCAGCCAAGGACAGGAAAATTCACCCCTCCACTTT,CASSQGQENSPLHF
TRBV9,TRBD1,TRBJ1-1,TGTGCCAGCAGCGTTTTGCGACAGGGCACTGAAGCTTTCTTT,CASSVLRQGTEAFF
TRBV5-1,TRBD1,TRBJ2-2,TGCGCCAGCAGCTTGGGGACAGGGGGCCTAAACACCGGGGAGCTGTTTTTT,CASSLGTGGLNTGELFF
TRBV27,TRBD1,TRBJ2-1,TGTGCCAGCAGTTTGACAGGGGGGAACAATGAGCAGTTCTTC,CASSLTGGNNEQFF
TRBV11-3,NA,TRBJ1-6,TGTGCCAGCAGCTTAGTTCAGGGCGGCAATTCACCCCTCCACTTT,CASSLVQGGNSPLHF
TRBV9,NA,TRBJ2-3,TGTGCCAGCAGCGTAGGACAGAGCACAGATACGCAGTATTTT,CASSVGQSTDTQYF